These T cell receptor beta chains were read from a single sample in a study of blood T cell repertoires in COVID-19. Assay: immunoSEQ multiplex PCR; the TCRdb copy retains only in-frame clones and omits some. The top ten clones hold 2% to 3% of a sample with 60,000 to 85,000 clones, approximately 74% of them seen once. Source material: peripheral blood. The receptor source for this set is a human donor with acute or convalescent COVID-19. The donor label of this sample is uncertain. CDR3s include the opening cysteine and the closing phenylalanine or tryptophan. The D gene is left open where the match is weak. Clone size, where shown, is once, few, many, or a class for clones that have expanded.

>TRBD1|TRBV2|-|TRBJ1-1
TGTGCCAGCCGCCCCAGGACAGGGGGTAACACTGAAGCTTTCTTT
CASRPRTGGNTEAFF
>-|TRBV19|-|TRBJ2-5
TGTGCCAGTAGTATTAATCCCTCCGGAGGAGAGACCCAGTACTTC
CASSINPSGGETQYF
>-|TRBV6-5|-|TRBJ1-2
TGTGCCAGCAGTCCCCAGGGACACCTGGGAGGCTACACCTTC
CASSPQGHLGGYTF
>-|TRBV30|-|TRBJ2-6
TGTGCCTGGAGGACCGGACATGGGGCCAACGTCCTGACTTTC
CAWRTGHGANVLTF
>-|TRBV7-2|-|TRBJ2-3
TGTGCCAGCAGCTCCAGGGTAGGCGCAGATACGCAGTATTTT
CASSSRVGADTQYF
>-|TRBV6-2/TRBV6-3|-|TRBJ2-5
TGTGCCAGCAGTTATATGAGGGGGGGTCTGCCCCAGTACTTC
CASSYMRGGLPQYF
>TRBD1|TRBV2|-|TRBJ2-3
TGTGCCAGCAGGGGACAGCCGACTAGCACAGATACGCAGTATTTT
CASRGQPTSTDTQYF
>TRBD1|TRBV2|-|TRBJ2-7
TGTGCCAGCAGCCGAGGACAGGGGAACTTCTACGAGCAGTACTTC
CASSRGQGNFYEQYF
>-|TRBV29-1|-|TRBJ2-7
TGCAGCGCCCGACTAGGGGCCTACGAGCAGTACTTC
CSARLGAYEQYF
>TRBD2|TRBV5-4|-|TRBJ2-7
TGTGCCAGCAGCCCTAGCGGGAATAGGGAGCAGTACTTC
CASSPSGNREQYF
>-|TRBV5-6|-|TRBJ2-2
TGTGCCAGCAGCTTACCGACTTTCACCGGGGAGCTGTTTTTT
CASSLPTFTGELFF
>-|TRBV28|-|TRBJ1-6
TGTGCCAGCAGCCGGGACACCTTTTCAATCTCCTATAATTCACCCCTCCACTTT
CASSRDTFSISYNSPLHF
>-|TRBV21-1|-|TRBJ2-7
TGTGCCAGCAGCATTTGGGTTCGTCTAGCGGGAGGCTTGAGCTCCTACGAGCAGTACTTC
CASSIWVRLAGGLSSYEQYF
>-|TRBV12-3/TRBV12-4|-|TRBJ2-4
TGTGCCAGCAGCCCCCCCCAGATAAACATTCAGTACTTC
CASSPPQINIQYF
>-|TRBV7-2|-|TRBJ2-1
TGTGCCAGCAGCTCGGGGAATGAGCAGTTCTTC
CASSSGNEQFF
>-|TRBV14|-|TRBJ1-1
TGTGCCAGCAGCACCCCGACAGGTTTCGTCACTGAAGCTTTCTTT
CASSTPTGFVTEAFF
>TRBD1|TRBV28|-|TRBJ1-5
TGTGCCAGCAGACCCAGGGGGATGGGCAATCAGCCCCAGCATTTT
CASRPRGMGNQPQHF
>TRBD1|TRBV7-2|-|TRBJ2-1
TGTGCCAGCAACCTACAGAGACAGGGCGCCAATGAGCAGTTCTTC
CASNLQRQGANEQFF
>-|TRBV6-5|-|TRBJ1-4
TGTGCCAGCAGGCGGACAGATTCAAATGAAAAACTGTTTTTT
CASRRTDSNEKLFF
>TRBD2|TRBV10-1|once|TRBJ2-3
TGCGCCAGCCGTGAGCGGGGGGGTGGCGATACGCAGTATTTT
CASRERGGGDTQYF
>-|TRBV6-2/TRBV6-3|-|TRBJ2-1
TGTGCCAGCAGTTACTCAGACAGGTCCAATGAGCAGTTCTTC
CASSYSDRSNEQFF
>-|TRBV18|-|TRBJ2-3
TGTGCCAGCTCACCGGCGGGGGCGGGAGATACGCAGTATTTT
CASSPAGAGDTQYF
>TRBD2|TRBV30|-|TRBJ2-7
TGTGCCTCCTCCGGGACTATCTCCGCCGAGCAGTACTTC
CASSGTISAEQYF
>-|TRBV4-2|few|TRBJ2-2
TGTGCCAGCAGCCAAGGACAGACCTACACCGGGGAGCTGTTTTTT
CASSQGQTYTGELFF
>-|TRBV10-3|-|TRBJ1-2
TGTGCCATCAGTGAGGGGGCGGCGAGAGTTGGCTACACCTTC
CAISEGAARVGYTF
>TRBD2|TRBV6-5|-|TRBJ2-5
TGTGCCAGCAATAGTCTAGCGGGGGGACGGGGGACCCAGTACTTC
CASNSLAGGRGTQYF
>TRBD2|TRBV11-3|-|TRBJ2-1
TGTGCCAGCAGCTACGGACTAGCTTCTAGGGGACATGAGCAGTTCTTC
CASSYGLASRGHEQFF
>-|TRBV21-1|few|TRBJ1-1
TGTGCCAGCAGCAAAGATCTCTCGGCAGGGCCTAGGACCACTGAAGCTTTCTTT
CASSKDLSAGPRTTEAFF